The 5 T cell receptor beta chains listed next were all sequenced from one sample in a study of cytomegalovirus exposure and HLA in healthy donors (dated by TCRdb to 2016 to 2017). Library preparation used the immunoSEQ multiplex PCR assay. The multiplex PCR relied on a mix of 60 forward primers for TCR Vbeta segments and 13 reverse primers for TCR Jbeta segments. Not all clones reach the TCRdb copy of this immuneACCESS table, which keeps in-frame sequences only. Checked studies attribute under half of the gap to unresolved V genes and leave the rest unexplained. The table for this sample lists approximately 81,000 clones; roughly 72% of them were counted only once. Roughly 9.1% of the sample rests with the top ten. Sequencing was performed on PBMCs. These receptors all come from a man in his forties in good health and CMV-seropositive.

This chain's CDR3 is CASSFDRDTEAFF. CDR3 DNA sequence: TGTGCCAGCAGTTTCGACAGGGACACTGAAGCTTTCTTT. The V and J genes are TRBV6-5 and TRBJ1-1; the match to TRBD1 covers 7 bases. The trim removed 4 bases at V and 3 bases at J, leaving 2 bases unmatched. Per the germline V gene, CDR1 is MNHEY and CDR2 is SVGAGI. The CDR3 contains 13 residues.

This clone was observed once. The chain links TRBV5-5 to TRBJ1-1, with TRBD1 identical over 7 bases. The V gene end was trimmed by 5 bases and the J gene end by 0 bases; junction bases not matched to a gene: 4. The CDR3 has 14 amino acids. Germline V gene sequence: CDR1 SGHKS, CDR2 YYEKEE (reference sequence). Here the CDR3 DNA reads TGTGCCAGCAGATCGGGACAGATGAACACTGAAGCTTTCTTT. This translates into CASRSGQMNTEAFF.

The chain employs TRBV7-9 and TRBJ2-3, with 9 bases matching TRBD2. Germline CDR1 reads SEHNR; CDR2 reads FQNEAQ (reference sequence). V lost 11 bases to trimming and J lost 6 bases; unmatched junction nucleotides: 3. The CDR3 extends over 11 amino acids. CDR3 bases: TGTGCCGGGGGACTAGCTGATACGCAGTATTTT. It translates to CAGGLADTQYF. Full variable domain (outside the CDR3, taken from reference TRBV7-9 and TRBJ2-3): DTGVSQNPRHKITKRGQNVTFRCDPISEHNRLYWYRQTLGQGPEFLTYFQNEAQLEKSRLLSDRFSAERPKGSFSTLEIQRTEQGDSAMYLCAGGLADTQYFGPGTRLTVL.

The V and J genes are TRBV27 and TRBJ1-2; the D gene is possibly TRBD1 (5 bases). The CDR3 sequence is 15 residues long. The germline CDR1 and CDR2 sequences are MNHEY and SMNVEV (reference sequence). V shed 5 bases and J shed 1 base, with 14 bases lying between them. CDR3 bases: TGTGCCAGCAGTCCGGCGACAGTATTTAACTATGGCTACACCTTC. The encoded protein is CASSPATVFNYGYTF.

This rearrangement joins TRBV18 to TRBJ2-7; the match to TRBD1 covers 9 bases. This CDR3 has 16 residues. With V trimmed by 6 bases and J by 7 bases, 16 bases remained unmatched. CDR1 KGHSH and CDR2 LQKENI come from the germline V gene. CDR3 nucleotide sequence: TGTGCCAGCTCGCCGCTCAGCAGTGACAGGGGGGTAGAGCAGTACTTC. Encoded protein: CASSPLSSDRGVEQYF.